These 29 T cell receptor beta chains were sequenced from one sample in a study of T cell responses to AZD1222 COVID-19 vaccine. TCRdb's table, derived via immunoSEQ multiplex PCR, lists solely in-frame clones and lacks some. Of more than 150,000 clones in the sample, 90% are singletons; the top ten hold 1.5% to 2%. The source was peripheral blood, collected on day 0 of AZD1222 vaccination. The receptors stem from an adult in good health.

The chain carries TRBV3-1 (or the pseudogene TRBV3-2) and TRBJ1-3; unclear D gene. V lost 1 base, J lost 0 bases, and 10 bases lay in between. The CDR3 runs to 16 residues. Looked up from germline, CDR1 is LGHDT and CDR2 is YNNKEL (reference sequence). The chain's CDR3 is CASSQGFRSSGNTIYF. In DNA, the CDR3 is TGTGCCAGCAGCCAAGGATTTCGGAGCTCTGGAAACACCATATATTTT.

V gene TRBV4-2 combines with J gene TRBJ2-7, with TRBD2 identical over 11 bases. Germline CDR1 is LGHNA and CDR2 is YNFKEQ. The CDR3 consists of 15 residues. Trimming at V came to 1 base and at J to 3 bases, leaving 2 bases not matched to a gene. CDR3 sequence reads: CASSQGGTSGYEQYF. CDR3 coding DNA: TGTGCCAGCAGCCAAGGTGGGACTAGCGGCTACGAGCAGTACTTC.

This chain joins TRBV19 and TRBJ1-2; D unresolved. V was pared by 3 bases and J by 1 base, with 15 bases between. Germline CDR1 LNHDA, CDR2 SQIVND (reference sequence). The CDR3 contains 16 residues. CDR3 amino acids: CASSMIVQDYNYGYTF. DNA of the CDR3: TGTGCCAGTAGTATGATCGTGCAGGACTATAACTATGGCTACACCTTC.

The rearrangement links TRBV18 to TRBJ1-6; tentatively, D is TRBD1 (5 bases). V lost 5 bases and J lost 7, with 15 bases in between. Germline CDR1 is KGHSH and CDR2 is LQKENI. The CDR3 covers 15 residues. The CDR3 sequence: CASSKSGTENSPLHF. The CDR3 nucleotides are TGTGCCAGCTCAAAGTCCGGGACGGAGAATTCACCCCTCCACTTT.

The V and J genes are TRBV6-5 and TRBJ1-6; D is ambiguous. Per the germline V gene, CDR1 is MNHEY and CDR2 is SVGAGI. This CDR3 comprises 11 residues. The V end was cut by 6 bases, the J end by 9 bases, with 6 bases between. The CDR3 loop reads CASSVLSPLHF. For the CDR3, the DNA is TGTGCCAGCAGCGTTCTTTCACCCCTCCACTTT.

This rearrangement joins TRBV5-1 to TRBJ2-5; D gene uncertain. Germline V lookup: CDR1 SGHRS, CDR2 YFSETQ. The CDR3 contains 14 residues. V was cut by 0 bases and J by 5 bases, with 11 bases left in between. The DNA of the CDR3 is TGCGCCAGCAGCTTGGCTGGGATCAAGGAGACCCAGTACTTC. It specifies CASSLAGIKETQYF.

The V gene is TRBV28, the J gene TRBJ2-1; no clear D. CDR1 MDHEN and CDR2 SYDVKM come from the germline V gene. Trimming removed 3 bases from V and 5 bases from J, with 8 bases in between. The CDR3 contains 13 residues. CDR3: CASSFGSNNEQFF. The CDR3 DNA follows: TGTGCCAGCAGTTTTGGTTCGAACAATGAGCAGTTCTTC.

V gene TRBV29-1 combines with J gene TRBJ2-7, with D perhaps being TRBD1 or TRBD2 (5 bases each). From germline, CDR1 is SQVTM and CDR2 ANQGSEA. The CDR3 runs to 11 residues. V was cut by 3 bases and J by 4 bases, with 7 bases left in between. CDR3 in DNA: TGCAGCGTTGAGAGGGGATACGAGCAGTACTTC. It specifies CSVERGYEQYF.

The chain joins TRBV7-9 to TRBJ2-2, with 7 bases that match TRBD2. V shed 4 bases and J 5 bases; nucleotides not matched to a gene: 19. CDR1 is SEHNR and CDR2 is FQNEAQ in the germline V gene (reference sequence). There are 19 residues in the CDR3. The CDR3 DNA sequence: TGTGCCAGCAGCTCAGACAATTGGACCGGGACGCGGGGGACCGGGGAGCTGTTTTTT. Amino acid sequence: CASSSDNWTGTRGTGELFF.

The chain has TRBV6-2 or TRBV6-3 and TRBJ2-7, with unresolved D. The CDR3 has 13 residues. V gave up 2 bases and J gave up 4 bases, with 9 bases separating them. Germline CDR1 reads MNHEY; CDR2 reads SVGEGT. The CDR3: CASSYLRSYEQYF. CDR3 DNA sequence: TGTGCCAGCAGTTACCTCCGGTCTTACGAGCAGTACTTC.

This chain joins TRBV18 and TRBJ1-5, with D uncertain. Germline CDR1 reads KGHSH; CDR2 reads LQKENI. There are 16 residues in the CDR3. The ends were cut back, 3 bases at V and 1 base at J, with 13 bases in the middle. The CDR3: CASSPSGRNSNQPQHF. CDR3 sequence (DNA): TGTGCCAGCTCACCCTCGGGTCGAAACAGCAATCAGCCCCAGCATTTT.

The rearrangement links TRBV28 to TRBJ1-6; 7 bases agree with TRBD1. V dropped 10 bases and J dropped 4; count of bases not matched to a gene: 13. The germline gives CDR1 MDHEN, CDR2 SYDVKM. The CDR3 is made up of 16 amino acids. The CDR3 reads CATGFPTGSYNSPLHF. The CDR3 region has the DNA TGTGCCACCGGTTTCCCGACAGGGTCGTATAATTCACCCCTCCACTTT.

Only a few counts were recorded for this clone. This chain links TRBV2 with TRBJ1-3; D is possibly TRBD1 (6 bases). This CDR3 comprises 12 residues. V was clipped by 7 bases and J by 6 bases, with 10 bases between them. Germline CDR1 SNHLY, CDR2 FYNNEI. CDR3 amino acids: CASNSGANTIYF. Here the CDR3 DNA reads TGTGCCAGCAACTCAGGGGCAAACACCATATATTTT.

The rearrangement uses TRBV25-1 and TRBJ1-1; no firm D call. Germline CDR1 is MGHDK and CDR2 is SYGVNS. The CDR3 has 12 amino acids. Trimming cost V 4 bases and J 3 bases, with 6 bases left between them. For the CDR3, the DNA is TGTGCCAGCAGTGTTTGGGACACTGAAGCTTTCTTT. This sequence encodes CASSVWDTEAFF.

The rearrangement joins TRBV28 to TRBJ1-2; D unresolved. Germline V lookup: CDR1 MDHEN, CDR2 SYDVKM. The ends were cut back, 6 bases at V and 6 bases at J, with 14 bases in the middle. The length of the CDR3 is 13 residues. The CDR3 protein is CASRLRERHGYTF. CDR3 DNA: TGTGCCAGCAGACTCCGGGAGAGGCATGGCTACACCTTC.

This rearrangement joins TRBV5-8 to TRBJ1-3; D call uncertain. The V gene's germline CDR1 is SGHTS and CDR2 YDEGEE. Trimming stripped 2 bases from V and 0 bases from J, with 9 bases between. This CDR3 is 15 amino acids long. The chain's CDR3 is CASSFGFSSGNTIYF. CDR3 nucleotides: TGTGCCAGCAGCTTCGGGTTCTCCTCTGGAAACACCATATATTTT.

The chain employs TRBV28 and TRBJ2-7; 9 bases fit TRBD2. The germline V gene has CDR1 MDHEN and CDR2 SYDVKM. The CDR3 loop spans 13 amino acids. The junction had 5 bases not matched to a gene; V was cut back by 4 bases and J by 7 bases. This CDR3 is CASSSGLATEQYF. Written as DNA, the CDR3 is TGTGCCAGCAGTTCCGGACTAGCGACTGAGCAGTACTTC.

V gene TRBV15 combines with J gene TRBJ1-4, with D possibly being TRBD1 (6 bases). This CDR3 comprises 18 residues. V was cut by 0 bases and J by 7 bases, with 21 bases left in between. The V gene's germline CDR1 is LNHNV and CDR2 YYDKDF (reference sequence). CDR3 protein: CATSRDYFARGVIEKLFF. The DNA of the CDR3 is TGTGCCACCAGCAGAGATTATTTCGCTAGGGGGGTAATTGAAAAACTGTTTTTT.

The rearrangement joins TRBV19 to TRBJ2-3, with 9 nucleotides matching TRBD2. Per germline, CDR1 LNHDA and CDR2 SQIVND (reference sequence). V lost 7 bases and J lost 3; bases outside the gene matches: 11. The CDR3 extends over 16 amino acids. The CDR3 DNA follows: TGTGCCAGTAAATTAGGTAGCGGGAGTGCAACAGATACGCAGTATTTT. Translation: CASKLGSGSATDTQYF.

The rearrangement joins TRBV7-9 to TRBJ2-7, with D unresolved. In germline, CDR1 is SEHNR, CDR2 FQNEAQ (reference sequence). CDR3 length equals 12 residues. Trimming stripped 5 bases from V and 1 base from J, with 6 bases between. The DNA for the CDR3 is TGTGCCAGCAGCGCCAAGTCCTACGAGCAGTACTTC. This sequence encodes CASSAKSYEQYF.

The rearrangement links TRBV7-6 to TRBJ1-1, with D uncertain. The CDR3 is made up of 14 amino acids. Between the trimmed V and J ends, which lost 5 bases and 3 bases, there was a span of 13 bases. Germline lookup yields CDR1 SGHVS and CDR2 FNYEAQ. The CDR3 bases are TGTGCCAGCAGCGACCTTGCGAGTTACACTGAAGCTTTCTTT. Protein sequence: CASSDLASYTEAFF. Based on the CDR3 plus reference TRBV7-6 and TRBJ1-1, the full variable domain is GAGVSQSPRYKVTKRGQDVALRCDPISGHVSLYWYRQALGQGPEFLTYFNYEAQQDKSGLPNDRFSAERPEGSISTLTIQRTEQRDSAMYRCASSDLASYTEAFFGQGTRLTVV.

The V and J genes are TRBV11-3 and TRBJ1-6, with 11 bases that match TRBD1. CDR3 length: 14 residues. J lost 10 bases, V lost 5 bases, and 4 bases had no gene match. Per the germline V gene, CDR1 is SGHNT and CDR2 is YENEEA. Written as DNA, the CDR3 is TGTGCCAGCAGCGACGGGACAGGGGGATCACCCCTCCACTTT. Translating it yields CASSDGTGGSPLHF.

In its sample, this clone was seen a few times. DNA for the CDR3: TGTGCCAGCAGTCCACCCGGGGGGACTAGCGGGAGGGCCCGGACCGGGGAGCTGTTTTTT. Encoded protein: CASSPPGGTSGRARTGELFF. This rearrangement joins TRBV9 to TRBJ2-2, with 16 bases aligning to TRBD2. Germline CDR1 SGDLS, CDR2 YYNGEE. Germline trimming cut 5 bases from V and 5 bases from J; bases unmatched to any gene: 15. This CDR3 has 20 residues.

V and J are TRBV3-1 (or the pseudogene TRBV3-2) and TRBJ2-1, with TRBD2 identical over 12 bases. Looked up from germline, CDR1 is LGHDT and CDR2 is YNNKEL (reference sequence). This CDR3 is 17 amino acids long. V lost 3 bases and J lost 5; bases outside the gene matches: 8. CDR3 in amino acids: CASSHWTTSGRDNEQFF. The CDR3 DNA follows: TGTGCCAGCAGCCATTGGACGACTAGCGGGAGAGACAATGAGCAGTTCTTC.

The chain uses TRBV9 and TRBJ1-5; 7 bases agree with TRBD1. Germline CDR1 is SGDLS and CDR2 is YYNGEE. This CDR3 region has 14 residues. The junction had 3 bases not matched to a gene; V was cut back by 3 bases and J by 3 bases. CDR3 DNA sequence: TGTGCCAGCAGCGCAACAGGGGTCAATCAGCCCCAGCATTTT. This codes for CASSATGVNQPQHF.

For the CDR3, the DNA is TGCGCCAGCAGGGGACAGGGAGATCAGCCCCAGCATTTT. It yields the protein CASRGQGDQPQHF. V usage is TRBV10-2 and J usage is TRBJ1-5; 9 bases map to TRBD1. Germline V CDR1 and CDR2: WSHSY, SAAADI. CDR3 length equals 13 residues. The V and J ends lost 6 bases and 5 bases, in that order; junction bases with no gene match: 2.

Only a few counts were recorded for this clone. This chain uses TRBV24-1 with TRBJ1-5; D possibly corresponds to TRBD1 (5 bases). This CDR3 is 15 amino acids long. V lost 3 bases and J 5 bases, leaving 13 bases between the germline ends. Per germline, CDR1 KGHDR and CDR2 SFDVKD. The CDR3 here is CATSDPSGGDQPQHF. The CDR3 nucleotides are TGTGCCACCAGTGATCCCTCCGGGGGTGATCAGCCCCAGCATTTT.

The CDR3, as DNA: TGTGCCAGCAGTCGGGCAGACTCCTACGAGCAGTACTTC. Its protein is CASSRADSYEQYF. The chain combines TRBV7-9 with TRBJ2-7, with D hard to call. The CDR3 runs to 13 residues. The V gene lost 6 bases and the J gene lost 0 bases, with 9 bases spanning the gap. Germline CDR1 is SEHNR and CDR2 is FQNEAQ (reference sequence).

The V call is TRBV28, the J call TRBJ2-2, with 8 positions matching TRBD2. J gave up 2 bases and V 6 bases, and 5 bases lay outside the gene matches. This CDR3 comprises 15 residues. Germline CDR1 reads MDHEN; CDR2 reads SYDVKM. For the CDR3, the DNA is TGTGCCAGCAGCGGAGCGGGAGCCAACACCGGGGAGCTGTTTTTT. It specifies CASSGAGANTGELFF.